The 9 T cell receptor beta chains in this list originate from one sample, sequenced in a study of T cells in Graves' hyperthyroidism and ophthalmopathy. The TCR beta CDR3 regions underwent amplification using RNA transcripts as the source. The HTBI primer set was used in a first-round RT-PCR of the TCR CDR3. Using its own MiXCR run on the multiplex PCR reads, TCRdb lists one record per CDR3 protein. In the table there are hundreds of thousands of distinct CDR3 sequences, 35% to 45% of which are singletons. The sample comprised blood. The receptors shown here come from a man between 18 and 35 years old with Graves' hyperthyroidism.

This clonotype was detected a few times. The chain couples TRBV6-5 to TRBJ1-2; 7 nucleotides agree with TRBD1. With V trimmed by 4 bases and J by 6 bases, 11 bases remained unmatched. The CDR3 extends over 15 amino acids. The germline V gene has CDR1 MNHEY and CDR2 SVGAGI. Here the CDR3 reads CASSSRSGGANGYTF. The DNA of the CDR3 is TGTGCCAGCAGTTCCCGTTCAGGGGGAGCAAATGGCTACACCTTC.

On this clonotype itself: A clone one base away is much larger, so this may be a read error. The chain recombines TRBV9 with TRBJ1-2, with TRBD1 matching over 8 bases. Germline-derived CDR1 and CDR2 are SGDLS and YYNGEE. The CDR3 has 15 amino acids. The J segment lost 6 bases and the V segment lost 5 bases, leaving 12 bases of the junction unmatched. The CDR3 DNA reads as TGTGCCAGCAGTCTGGGGACAGGTCGACTCAATGGCTACACCTTC. As protein: CASSLGTGRLNGYTF.

The rearrangement joins TRBV10-3 to TRBJ1-5; D might be TRBD1 (5 bases). This CDR3 is built from 11 residues. Per the germline V gene, CDR1 is ENHRY and CDR2 is SYGVKD. V was clipped by 5 bases and J by 10 bases, with 9 bases between them. CDR3 sequence: CAISRGAPQHF. The DNA for the CDR3 is TGTGCCATCAGTCGTGGGGCTCCCCAGCATTTT.

The chain employs TRBV6-2 or TRBV6-3 and TRBJ2-5; 9 bases fit TRBD2. Germline V gives CDR1 MNHEY, CDR2 SVGEGT. The CDR3 is 15 residues long. V was pared by 7 bases and J by 1 base, with 7 bases of the junction left unmatched. This CDR3 is CASTRLADRQETQYF. DNA of the CDR3: TGTGCCAGCACTCGACTAGCGGATCGCCAAGAGACCCAGTACTTC.

This clonotype was seen many times. The rearrangement links TRBV4-1 to TRBJ1-1, with a weak D call TRBD1 (5 bases). Trimming pared 3 bases from V and 2 bases from J, leaving 10 bases between. This CDR3 is 14 amino acids long. The germline V gene has CDR1 MGHRA and CDR2 YSYEKL. The CDR3 spells CASSHGGGNTEAFF. CDR3 bases: TGCGCCAGCAGCCATGGGGGAGGCAACACTGAAGCTTTCTTT.

The chain uses TRBV9 and TRBJ2-7; D may be TRBD2 (5 bases). The DNA end is more similar to TRBJ2-1, so the J call may be wrong. The CDR3 is 12 amino acids. From germline, CDR1 is SGDLS and CDR2 YYNGEE. The CDR3: CASEGTRDEQFF. As DNA, the CDR3 is TGTGCCAGCGAGGGTACGCGCGATGAGCAGTTCTTC.

The chain recombines TRBV9 with TRBJ1-2, with TRBD1 identical over 10 bases. J was trimmed by 7 bases and V by 4 bases; bases with no gene match: 7. In germline, CDR1 is SGDLS, CDR2 YYNGEE. This CDR3 comprises 14 residues. The CDR3 loop reads CASSPGQGIVGYTF. Here the CDR3 DNA reads TGTGCCAGCAGCCCGGGACAGGGGATTGTTGGCTACACCTTC.

This clonotype was seen at least ten times. The CDR3 is CASSIAISGANVLTF. As DNA, the CDR3 is TGTGCCAGTAGTATTGCAATCTCTGGGGCCAACGTCCTGACTTTC. This chain connects TRBV19 to TRBJ2-6; D not certain. The V end lost 3 bases, the J end lost 0 bases, and 6 bases lay between the germline ends. From germline, CDR1 is LNHDA and CDR2 SQIVND (reference sequence). There are 15 residues in the CDR3. Full variable domain (missing parts from reference TRBV19 and TRBJ2-6): DGGITQSPKYLFRKEGQNVTLSCEQNLNHDAMYWYRQDPGQGLRLIYYSQIVNDFQKGDIAEGYSVSREKKESFPLTVTSAQKNPTAFYLCASSIAISGANVLTFGAGSRLTVL.

The chain is built from TRBV29-1 and TRBJ2-2, with D perhaps matching TRBD2 (6 bases). The CDR3 spans 14 residues. The V and J ends lost 4 bases and 1 base respectively, with 10 bases between them. Per germline, CDR1 SQVTM and CDR2 ANQGSEA. The CDR3 DNA follows: TGCAGCGTTGGGGGCGGGGTGAACACCGGGGAGCTGTTTTTT. Translated, it gives CSVGGGVNTGELFF.